The rows below give T cell receptor beta chains drawn from one sample of a study of CD8+CD57+ T cells in acquired aplastic anemia. TCRdb called the reads again in MiXCR, with one record for every CDR3 protein. This repertoire shows about 210,000 distinct CDR3 sequences, over 60% found once; its top ten account for over 25%. Sequencing used sorted CD4+, CD8+, or CD8+CD57+ T cells (not recorded which) from PBMCs. Every receptor here comes from a human donor in good health. CDR3s include the opening cysteine and the closing phenylalanine or tryptophan. D genes are given only for firm matches. Only part of the rows carry a size: once, few, many, or a class if the clone is expanded.

V gene	D gene	J gene	clone size	CDR3 DNA	CDR3 protein
TRBV20-1	NA	TRBJ1-2	NA	TGCAGTGCACCGGGGGTTTCGGGCTACACCTTC	CSAPGVSGYTF
TRBV2	TRBD2	TRBJ2-3	NA	TGTGCCAGCAGTGGGACTAGCGGGAGGCGCGCAGATACGCAGTATTTT	CASSGTSGRRADTQYF
TRBV7-9	NA	TRBJ2-1	NA	TGTGCCAGCAGCTTAGGGGGGCCCGAGCTTTACAATGAGCAGTTCTTC	CASSLGGPELYNEQFF
TRBV5-5	TRBD1	TRBJ2-7	many	TGTGCCAGCAGCCACGGGACAGGGGGCTACGAGCAGTACTTC	CASSHGTGGYEQYF
TRBV6-5	NA	TRBJ1-2	many	TGTGCCAGCAGTCCAGGGGAAGACTGGGAGAACTATGGCTACACCTTC	CASSPGEDWENYGYTF
TRBV19	TRBD1	TRBJ1-5	NA	TGTGCCAGTATGGGTTTAACAGGGGACTACAATGAGCCCCAGCATTTT	CASMGLTGDYNEPQHF
TRBV10-2	NA	TRBJ2-7	NA	TGCGCCAGCAAGGAGGGGGCAAAGGGCTCCTACGAGCAGTACTTC	CASKEGAKGSYEQYF
TRBV7-8	NA	TRBJ1-2	NA	TGTGCCAGCAGCCCAGAGGGGAGGGACGGCTATGGCTACACCTTC	CASSPEGRDGYGYTF
TRBV7-9	NA	TRBJ1-4	NA	TGTGCCAGCAGCTTAGTGGGACACGGGGGCTTCGCCGGCGAAAAACTGTTTTTT	CASSLVGHGGFAGEKLFF
TRBV13	NA	TRBJ2-3	NA	TGTGCCAGCAGCTTGGGCGAAGGGGCGCAGTATTTT	CASSLGEGAQYF
TRBV7-2	NA	TRBJ2-7	few	TGTGCCAGCAGCCAGGATTCCACGCGACGCTCCTACGAGCAGTACTTC	CASSQDSTRRSYEQYF